The source of this T cell receptor (beta chain) is a study of CD8 T cells in Susac syndrome. Broader study findings: A relatively small number of individuals underwent TCR sequencing and HLA analysis.

CDR3 size: 15 residues. The V gene lost 5 bases and the J gene lost 7 bases, with 18 bases spanning the gap. cDNA came from about 0.46 to 1 ug RNA primed by random hexamers. Multiplex PCR with immunoSEQ amplified the TCR beta CDR3 across 54 Vbeta and 13 Jbeta. A single record per CDR3 protein comes from TCRdb applying MiXCR to the immunoSEQ multiplex PCR reads. The repertoire holds about 120,000 distinct CDR3 sequences, 90% to 95% seen once, with about 0.096% in the top ten. As to this clonotype: Its antigen is unidentified.

Material: CD4+ T cells from PBMCs. The sequence derives from a human donor with multiple sclerosis. This rearrangement joins TRBV12-3 or TRBV12-4 to TRBJ2-1; possible D gene TRBD2, 5 bases. CDR3 in DNA: TGTGCCAGCAGTGAGCGTACCCCCGGGGAGAATGAGCAGTTCTTC. Protein: CASSERTPGENEQFF.